The 9 T cell receptor beta chains listed next were all sequenced from one sample in a study of cytotoxic CD8 clonotypes in ibrutinib-treated CLL. Generated by immunoSEQ multiplex PCR, the TCRdb table keeps only in-frame clones and is missing some. The table lists over 250,000 clones, roughly 76% of them singletons, with about 5.3% in the top ten. This material consisted of PBMCs, taken at disease progression, from a patient treated with ibrutinib. All receptors derive from a human donor with chronic lymphocytic leukemia.

The DNA for the CDR3 is TGTGCCAGCAGTTCGGACAGGGTGAACACTGAAGCTTTCTTT. Translation: CASSSDRVNTEAFF. V is TRBV28 and J is TRBJ1-1, with 8 bases that match TRBD1. J lost 0 bases, V lost 4 bases, and 1 base had no gene match. The CDR3 contains 14 residues. Per the germline V gene, CDR1 is MDHEN and CDR2 is SYDVKM. The full variable domain, with the rest looked up from reference TRBV28 and TRBJ1-1, is DVKVTQSSRYLVKRTGEKVFLECVQDMDHENMFWYRQDPGLGLRLIYFSYDVKMKEKGDIPEGYSVSREKKERFSLILESASTNQTSMYLCASSSDRVNTEAFFGQGTRLTVV.

In this sample, this clone turned up once. The rearrangement uses TRBV28 and TRBJ1-5, with 7 bases lining up with TRBD1. J was trimmed by 6 bases and V by 3 bases; bases with no gene match: 11. The CDR3 runs 16 residues. CDR1 is MDHEN and CDR2 is SYDVKM in the germline V gene. CDR3 sequence reads: CASSFPWAGGVQPQHF. Here the CDR3 DNA reads TGTGCCAGCAGTTTTCCATGGGCAGGGGGAGTTCAGCCCCAGCATTTT.

This rearrangement joins TRBV6-1 to TRBJ2-7; unclear D gene. Germline V gives CDR1 MNHNS, CDR2 SASEGT. The CDR3 contains 15 residues. V gave up 9 bases and J gave up 0 bases, with 18 bases separating them. In nucleotides, the CDR3 is TGTGCCAGTTTTTGGGTCGCTGGTAGCTCCTACGAGCAGTACTTC. Amino acids: CASFWVAGSSYEQYF.

The chain joins TRBV9 to TRBJ2-2; D is unclear. Deletions cut 3 bases from V and 0 bases from J, with 9 bases between. The CDR3 sequence is 15 residues long. Germline V CDR1 and CDR2: SGDLS, YYNGEE. CDR3 amino acids: CASSGTVANTGELFF. The CDR3 DNA reads as TGTGCCAGCAGCGGGACGGTAGCGAACACCGGGGAGCTGTTTTTT.

This chain's CDR3 is CSVNAAGANVLTF. The CDR3 DNA sequence: TGCAGCGTTAACGCAGCTGGGGCCAACGTCCTGACTTTC. This chain joins TRBV29-1 and TRBJ2-6; D gene uncertain. Germline V CDR1 and CDR2: SQVTM, ANQGSEA. The CDR3 loop spans 13 amino acids. Between the trimmed V and J ends, which lost 5 bases and 2 bases, there was a span of 7 bases.

V is TRBV19 and J is TRBJ2-7, with a possible D match to TRBD2 (6 bases). The germline gives CDR1 LNHDA, CDR2 SQIVND (reference sequence). The CDR3 has 14 residues. V was cut by 6 bases and J by 3 bases, with 15 bases left in between. The chain's CDR3 is CASSYGGFGYEQYF. In DNA, the CDR3 is TGTGCCAGTAGCTACGGGGGTTTCGGCTACGAGCAGTACTTC.

This chain links TRBV9 with TRBJ1-4; the D gene is possibly TRBD1 (5 bases). The CDR3 has 14 residues. The germline V and J ends were trimmed by 4 bases and 5 bases, with 12 bases remaining between them. Per germline, CDR1 SGDLS and CDR2 YYNGEE. CDR3 nucleotide sequence: TGTGCCAGCAGCATACAGGCTACAAATGAAAAACTGTTTTTT. This sequence encodes CASSIQATNEKLFF.

The chain links TRBV25-1 to TRBJ2-5; D gene ambiguous. This CDR3 region has 11 residues. Germline loops: CDR1 MGHDK, CDR2 SYGVNS. With 3 bases removed from V and 7 bases from J, the gap between germline ends came to 6 bases. The CDR3 DNA reads as TGTGCCAGCAGTGAGGGCGGGACCCAGTACTTC. Translation: CASSEGGTQYF.

The J gene is TRBJ2-6, the V gene TRBV27; D gene uncertain. The V and J ends lost 7 bases and 0 bases respectively, with 7 bases between them. This CDR3 contains 14 residues. Germline V gene sequence: CDR1 MNHEY, CDR2 SMNVEV (reference sequence). The CDR3 DNA is TGTGCCAGCATGAGAACCTCTGGGGCCAACGTCCTGACTTTC. Its translation: CASMRTSGANVLTF.